The rows below give T cell receptor beta chains drawn from one sample of a study of blood T cells in healthy people across ages. One entry per CDR3 protein, called by TCRdb with MiXCR from the 5' RACE reads. The sample holds 540,000 or so distinct CDR3 sequences; 27% are singletons and the top ten take 15% to 20%. Sequenced: blood. Source of these receptors: a woman aged 70-85 years in good health. CDR3s include the opening cysteine and the closing phenylalanine or tryptophan.

j_call v_call cdr3_aa
TRBJ2-2 TRBV7-2 CASSSTGLAGGHAGELFF
TRBJ1-4 TRBV20-1 CSASGGGRQGEKLFF
TRBJ1-1 TRBV14 CASSQASGGFNTEAFF
TRBJ2-5 TRBV3-1 CASSQDGPTREYF
TRBJ1-6 TRBV7-3 CASSLWALSYNSPLHF
TRBJ2-3 TRBV12-3/TRBV12-4 CASSNRLAGGTDTQYF
TRBJ2-1 TRBV4-3 CASSQSVSYNEQFF
TRBJ2-2 TRBV20-1 CSARDGGKNTGELFF
TRBJ2-5 TRBV5-6 CTSSLRGRETQYF
TRBJ2-4 TRBV30 CAWSYIGLSGNIQYF
TRBJ1-3 TRBV29-1 CSVERVGDSISGNTIYF
TRBJ2-5 TRBV20-1 CSATEVSGEETQYF
TRBJ1-3 TRBV12-3/TRBV12-4 CASSEDGGENTIYF
TRBJ2-5 TRBV10-3 CAISPGQGGETQYF
TRBJ1-3 TRBV5-1 CASSLGGVSSGNTIYF
TRBJ2-1 TRBV24-1 CATSDLRLADNNEQFF
TRBJ2-4 TRBV7-9 CASSPPGLAGQNIQYF
TRBJ2-3 TRBV5-1 CASSLLQTALGDTQYF
TRBJ2-5 TRBV2 CASREGQWETQYF
TRBJ2-3 TRBV7-3 CASSLGRKDRTISQYF
TRBJ1-1 TRBV6-6 CASLTSELEAFF
TRBJ2-1 TRBV20-1 CSASGNPNEQFF
TRBJ1-4 TRBV5-1 CASRTAPNEKLFF
TRBJ2-7 TRBV24-1 CATSLDRDSDPYEQYF
NA TRBV7-3 CASSLNSGGAEQFF
TRBJ2-7 TRBV27 CASSSLPRGPPNEQYF
TRBJ1-2 TRBV11-2 CASSLGIAGYTF
TRBJ2-3 TRBV7-8 CASSLVGRGASTDTQYF
TRBJ2-3 TRBV20-1 CSARRPGDHTDTQYF
TRBJ2-1 TRBV5-1 CASSWGDRESNEQFF
TRBJ2-4 TRBV20-1 CSADSLAKNIQYF